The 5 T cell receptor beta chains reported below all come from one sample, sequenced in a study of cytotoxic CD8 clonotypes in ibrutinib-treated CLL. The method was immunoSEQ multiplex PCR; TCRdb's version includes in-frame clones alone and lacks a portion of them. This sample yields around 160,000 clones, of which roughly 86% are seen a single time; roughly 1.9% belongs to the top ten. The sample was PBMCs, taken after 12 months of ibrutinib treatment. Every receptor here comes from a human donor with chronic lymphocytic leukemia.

This CDR3 reads CASSLSGTSGGAAYEQYF. In DNA form, the CDR3 reads TGTGCCAGCAGCCTATCCGGGACTAGCGGGGGGGCTGCCTACGAGCAGTACTTC. This chain joins TRBV4-2 and TRBJ2-7, with 16 bases matching TRBD2. The junction had 8 bases not matched to a gene; V was cut back by 4 bases and J by 2 bases. Looked up from germline, CDR1 is LGHNA and CDR2 is YNFKEQ. CDR3 size: 18 residues.

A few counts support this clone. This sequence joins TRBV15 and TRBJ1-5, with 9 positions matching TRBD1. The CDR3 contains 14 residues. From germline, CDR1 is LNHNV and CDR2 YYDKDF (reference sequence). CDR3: CAAGQGSINQPQHF. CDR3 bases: TGTGCTGCGGGACAGGGCTCGATCAATCAGCCCCAGCATTTT.

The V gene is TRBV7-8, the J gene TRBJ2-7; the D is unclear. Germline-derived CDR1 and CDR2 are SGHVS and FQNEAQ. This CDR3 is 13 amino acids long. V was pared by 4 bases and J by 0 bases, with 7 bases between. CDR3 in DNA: TGTGCCAGCAGCTCACGGGTCTCCTACGAGCAGTACTTC. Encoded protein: CASSSRVSYEQYF.

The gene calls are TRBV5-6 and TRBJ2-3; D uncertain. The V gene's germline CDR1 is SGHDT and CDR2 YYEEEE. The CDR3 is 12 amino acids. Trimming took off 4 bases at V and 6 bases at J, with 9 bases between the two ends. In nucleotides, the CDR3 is TGTGCCAGCAGCGTGGGAAAGGATACGCAGTATTTT. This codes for CASSVGKDTQYF.

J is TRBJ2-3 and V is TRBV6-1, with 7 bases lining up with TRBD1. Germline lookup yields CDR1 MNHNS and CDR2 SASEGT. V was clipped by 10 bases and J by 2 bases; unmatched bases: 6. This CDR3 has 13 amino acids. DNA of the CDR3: TGTGCCATCGTCAGGGGGTCCACAGATACGCAGTATTTT. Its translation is CAIVRGSTDTQYF.